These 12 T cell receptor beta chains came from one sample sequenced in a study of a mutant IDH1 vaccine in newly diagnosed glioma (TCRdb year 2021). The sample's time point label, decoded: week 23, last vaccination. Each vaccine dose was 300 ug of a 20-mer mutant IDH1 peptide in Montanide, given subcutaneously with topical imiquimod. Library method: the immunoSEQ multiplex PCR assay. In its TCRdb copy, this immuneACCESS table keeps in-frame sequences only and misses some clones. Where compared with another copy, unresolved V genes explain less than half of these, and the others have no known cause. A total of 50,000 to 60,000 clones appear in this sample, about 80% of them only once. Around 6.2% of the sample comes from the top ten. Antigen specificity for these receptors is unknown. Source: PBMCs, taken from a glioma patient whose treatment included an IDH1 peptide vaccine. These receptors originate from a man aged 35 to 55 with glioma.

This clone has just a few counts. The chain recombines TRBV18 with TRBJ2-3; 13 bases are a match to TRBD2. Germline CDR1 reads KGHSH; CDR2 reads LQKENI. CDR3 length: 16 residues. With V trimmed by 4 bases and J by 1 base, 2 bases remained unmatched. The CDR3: CASSLGLAGGTDTQYF. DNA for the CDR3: TGTGCCAGCTCACTAGGACTAGCGGGGGGCACAGATACGCAGTATTTT.

CDR3 residues: CSVGGQGSNRYGYTF. The DNA of the CDR3 is TGCAGCGTGGGGGGGCAGGGGAGTAATCGGTATGGCTACACCTTC. The V call is TRBV29-1, the J call TRBJ1-2; perhaps TRBD1 as D (6 bases). This CDR3 comprises 15 residues. Germline CDR1 and CDR2: SQVTM and ANQGSEA. V gave up 6 bases and J gave up 5 bases, with 22 bases separating them.

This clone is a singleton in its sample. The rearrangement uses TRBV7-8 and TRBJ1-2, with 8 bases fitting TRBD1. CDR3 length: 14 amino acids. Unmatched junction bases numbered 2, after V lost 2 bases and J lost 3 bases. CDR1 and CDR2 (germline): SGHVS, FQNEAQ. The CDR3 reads CASSLNRGDYGYTF. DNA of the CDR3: TGTGCCAGCAGCTTAAACAGGGGGGACTATGGCTACACCTTC.

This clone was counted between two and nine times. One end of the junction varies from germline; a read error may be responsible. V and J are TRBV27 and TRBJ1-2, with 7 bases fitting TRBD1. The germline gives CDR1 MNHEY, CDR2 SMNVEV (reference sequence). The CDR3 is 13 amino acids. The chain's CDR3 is CASSFRGQGGIAF. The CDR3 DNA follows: TGTGCCAGCAGTTTTCGAGGGCAGGGGGGAATAGCCTTC.

The CDR3 spells CASSIQGAENTEAFF. In DNA form, the CDR3 reads TGCGCCAGCAGCATCCAGGGGGCCGAGAACACTGAAGCTTTCTTT. The gene calls are TRBV5-1 and TRBJ1-1, with 8 bases fitting TRBD1. This CDR3 comprises 15 residues. J gave up 1 base and V 4 bases, and 6 bases lay outside the gene matches. Germline assignment: CDR1 SGHRS and CDR2 YFSETQ.

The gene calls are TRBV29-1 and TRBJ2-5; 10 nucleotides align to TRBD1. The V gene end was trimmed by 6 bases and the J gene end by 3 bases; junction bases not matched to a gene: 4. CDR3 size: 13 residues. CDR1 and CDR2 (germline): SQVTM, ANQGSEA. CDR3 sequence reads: CSVSTGGEETQYF. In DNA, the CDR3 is TGCAGCGTCTCGACAGGGGGCGAAGAGACCCAGTACTTC.

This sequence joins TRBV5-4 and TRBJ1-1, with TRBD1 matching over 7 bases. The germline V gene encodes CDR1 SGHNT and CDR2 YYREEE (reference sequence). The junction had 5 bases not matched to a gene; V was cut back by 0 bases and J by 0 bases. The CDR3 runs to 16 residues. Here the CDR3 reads CASSLAGGLMNTEAFF. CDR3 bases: TGTGCCAGCAGCTTGGCAGGGGGACTAATGAACACTGAAGCTTTCTTT.

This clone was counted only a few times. Here the CDR3 reads CASSPGQGIYNEQFF. The CDR3 DNA is TGTGCCAGCAGCCCGGGACAGGGGATCTACAATGAGCAGTTCTTC. The chain employs TRBV6-5 and TRBJ2-1; 10 bases fit TRBD1. This CDR3 has 15 amino acids. V was pared by 6 bases and J by 3 bases, with 5 bases of the junction left unmatched. Germline-derived CDR1 and CDR2 are MNHEY and SVGAGI.

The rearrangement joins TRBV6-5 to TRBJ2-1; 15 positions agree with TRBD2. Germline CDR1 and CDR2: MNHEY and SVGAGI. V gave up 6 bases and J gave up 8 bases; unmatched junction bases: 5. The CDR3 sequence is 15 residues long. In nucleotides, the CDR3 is TGTGCCAGCAGCCCCGGACTAGCGGGGGGGGATGAGCAGTTCTTC. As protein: CASSPGLAGGDEQFF.

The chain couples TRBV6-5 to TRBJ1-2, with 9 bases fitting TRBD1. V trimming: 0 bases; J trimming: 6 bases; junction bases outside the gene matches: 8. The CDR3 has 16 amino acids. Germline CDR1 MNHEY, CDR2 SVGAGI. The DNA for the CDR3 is TGTGCCAGCAGTTACTCCATGTTGAGGACAGGGGATGGCTACACCTTC. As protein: CASSYSMLRTGDGYTF.

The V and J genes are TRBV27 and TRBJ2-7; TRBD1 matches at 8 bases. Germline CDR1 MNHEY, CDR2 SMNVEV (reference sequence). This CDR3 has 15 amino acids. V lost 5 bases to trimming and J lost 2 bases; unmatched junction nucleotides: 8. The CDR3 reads CASSLGQVGPYEQYF. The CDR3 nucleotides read TGTGCCAGCAGTCTGGGACAGGTGGGCCCCTACGAGCAGTACTTC.

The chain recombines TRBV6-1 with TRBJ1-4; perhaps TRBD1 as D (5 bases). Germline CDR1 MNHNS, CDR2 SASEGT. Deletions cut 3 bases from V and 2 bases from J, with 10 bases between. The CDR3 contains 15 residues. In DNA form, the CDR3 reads TGTGCCAGCAGTGAGAGGTGGGGGACTAATGAAAAACTGTTTTTT. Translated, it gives CASSERWGTNEKLFF.